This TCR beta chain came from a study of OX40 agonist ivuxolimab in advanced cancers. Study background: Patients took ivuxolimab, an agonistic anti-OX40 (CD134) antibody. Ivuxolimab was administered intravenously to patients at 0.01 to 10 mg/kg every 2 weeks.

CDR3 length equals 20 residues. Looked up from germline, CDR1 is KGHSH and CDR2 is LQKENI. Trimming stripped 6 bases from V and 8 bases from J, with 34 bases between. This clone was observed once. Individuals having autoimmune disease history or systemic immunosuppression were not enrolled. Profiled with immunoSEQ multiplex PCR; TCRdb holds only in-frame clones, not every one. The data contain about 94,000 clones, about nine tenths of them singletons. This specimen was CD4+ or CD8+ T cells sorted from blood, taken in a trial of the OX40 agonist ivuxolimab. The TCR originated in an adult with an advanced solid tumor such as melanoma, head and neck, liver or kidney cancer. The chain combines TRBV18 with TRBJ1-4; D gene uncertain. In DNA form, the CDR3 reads TGTGCCAGCTCGGGCGTGGTGGTGTCTCTTCGCGCGGGGAATGACGAAAAACTGTTTTTT. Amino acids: CASSGVVVSLRAGNDEKLFF.